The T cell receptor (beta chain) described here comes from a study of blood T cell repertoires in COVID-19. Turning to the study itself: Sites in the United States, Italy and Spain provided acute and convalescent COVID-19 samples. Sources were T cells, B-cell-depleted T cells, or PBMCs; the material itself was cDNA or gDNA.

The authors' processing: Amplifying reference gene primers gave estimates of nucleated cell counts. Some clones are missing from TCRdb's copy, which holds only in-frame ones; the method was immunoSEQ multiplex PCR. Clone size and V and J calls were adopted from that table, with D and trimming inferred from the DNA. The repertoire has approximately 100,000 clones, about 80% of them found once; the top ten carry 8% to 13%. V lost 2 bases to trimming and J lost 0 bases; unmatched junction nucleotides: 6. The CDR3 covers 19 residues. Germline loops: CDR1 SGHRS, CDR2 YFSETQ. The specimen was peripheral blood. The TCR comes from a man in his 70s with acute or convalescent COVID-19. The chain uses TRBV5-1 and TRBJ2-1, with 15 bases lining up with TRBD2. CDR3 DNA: TGCGCCAGCAGCTTCCAAGGACTAGCGGGGGGGAGCTCCTACAATGAGCAGTTCTTC. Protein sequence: CASSFQGLAGGSSYNEQFF.